These 10 T cell receptor beta chains were sequenced from one sample in a study of cytomegalovirus exposure and HLA in healthy donors. This PCR relied on a set of 60 Vbeta primers and 13 Jbeta primers. Sequencing was performed with immunoSEQ multiplex PCR; in TCRdb, only in-frame clones are kept and a portion is missing. Here the sample spans 180,000 or so clones, 60% to 85% being singletons. Sequenced input: PBMCs. The origin of the receptors is a female donor in good health and CMV-seronegative.

CDR3 DNA sequence: TGTGCCAGCAGCTGGGGGACTAGCGGTCAAGAGACCCAGTACTTC. Its protein is CASSWGTSGQETQYF. The rearrangement links TRBV7-2 to TRBJ2-5; 11 bases match TRBD2. The germline gives CDR1 SGHTA, CDR2 FQGNSA. The CDR3 is 15 amino acids. Germline trimming cut 4 bases from V and 2 bases from J; bases unmatched to any gene: 3.

The V gene is TRBV9, the J gene TRBJ2-1; 10 bases fit TRBD2. V lost 1 base to trimming and J lost 4 bases; unmatched junction nucleotides: 5. The CDR3 runs 16 residues. Germline assignment: CDR1 SGDLS and CDR2 YYNGEE. The CDR3 here is CASSVRDSGGYNEQFF. The CDR3 coding sequence is TGTGCCAGCAGCGTACGGGATAGCGGGGGGTACAATGAGCAGTTCTTC.

This chain links TRBV13 with TRBJ1-1; D remains unclear. Germline V gene lookup returns CDR1 PRHDT and CDR2 FYEKMQ (reference sequence). The CDR3 is 16 residues long. Trimming removed 0 bases from V and 2 bases from J, with 13 bases in between. This chain's CDR3 is CASSLGRPVVNTEAFF. The CDR3 DNA follows: TGTGCCAGCAGCTTAGGCCGCCCGGTGGTAAACACTGAAGCTTTCTTT.

The chain has TRBV5-1 and TRBJ2-1; D is possibly TRBD1 (6 bases). CDR3 length equals 15 residues. Trimming left V 2 bases short and J 4 bases short, with 13 bases between. Germline CDR1 is SGHRS and CDR2 is YFSETQ. The DNA of the CDR3 is TGCGCCAGCAGCTTCGGTGGGACACATTACAATGAGCAGTTCTTC. This translates into CASSFGGTHYNEQFF.

This clone turned up a few times. The CDR3 nucleotides read TGTGCCACCAGCAGAGATTTTGCGAACGATGAAGCTTTCTTT. It yields the protein CATSRDFANDEAFF. V gene TRBV15 combines with J gene TRBJ1-1; D is ambiguous. The CDR3 is made up of 14 amino acids. Trimming removed 0 bases from V and 7 bases from J, with 12 bases in between. The germline gives CDR1 LNHNV, CDR2 YYDKDF (reference sequence).

This clone was picked up a small number of times. This rearrangement joins TRBV28 to TRBJ2-1; the D gene is possibly TRBD1 (5 bases). The CDR3 covers 10 residues. V shed 9 bases and J shed 10 bases, with 10 bases lying between them. Germline V gives CDR1 MDHEN, CDR2 SYDVKM. CDR3 sequence reads: CASLYREQFF. The CDR3 DNA follows: TGTGCCAGTCTTTACAGGGAGCAGTTCTTC.

The chain is built from TRBV11-3 and TRBJ2-3; D call uncertain. V was pared by 1 base and J by 3 bases, with 8 bases between. This CDR3 spans 14 amino acids. In germline, CDR1 is SGHNT, CDR2 YENEEA. The chain's CDR3 is CASSLGQQTDTQYF. CDR3 DNA sequence: TGTGCCAGCAGCTTAGGCCAACAGACAGATACGCAGTATTTT.

The chain couples TRBV30 to TRBJ2-7; 9 bases agree with TRBD2. Germline V gene lookup returns CDR1 GTSNPN and CDR2 SVGIG (reference sequence). The J segment lost 4 bases and the V segment lost 0 bases, leaving 10 bases of the junction unmatched. The CDR3 contains 16 residues. The CDR3 DNA follows: TGTGCCTGGAGTGTCTCACGGACTAGCGCAATTTACGAGCAGTACTTC. Amino acid sequence: CAWSVSRTSAIYEQYF.

The CDR3: CASSLVVAGGQETQYF. The CDR3 nucleotides read TGCGCCAGCAGCTTAGTGGTAGCGGGGGGCCAAGAGACCCAGTACTTC. V usage is TRBV5-1 and J usage is TRBJ2-5; TRBD2 matches at 10 bases. Germline loops: CDR1 SGHRS, CDR2 YFSETQ. Trimming took 2 bases from V and 1 from J; bases not matched to a gene: 5. CDR3 length equals 16 residues.

The gene calls are TRBV29-1 and TRBJ2-3, with D possibly being TRBD2 (6 bases). V lost 5 bases and J 8 bases, leaving 17 bases between the germline ends. CDR1 is SQVTM and CDR2 is ANQGSEA in the germline V gene. This CDR3 contains 13 residues. This CDR3 reads CSVHGTLKITQYF. The CDR3, as DNA: TGCAGCGTTCACGGGACTCTGAAAATTACGCAGTATTTT.